The T cell receptor beta chain described here comes from a study of monozygotic twins with cystic fibrosis. About the research overall: With approximately 14 PCR cycles, barcoded libraries came from roughly 2.8 micrograms of fragmented DNA.

The CDR3 runs to 13 residues. Germline CDR1 and CDR2: LGHNA and YSLEER. Trimming took 0 bases from V and 7 from J, leaving 9 bases between them. Produced via immunoSEQ multiplex PCR; TCRdb's table is partial and in-frame only. The profile shows more than 15,000 clones, 75% to 95% of them singletons. The clonotype comes from a girl aged 2 to 9 with cystic fibrosis. The rearrangement links TRBV4-3 to TRBJ1-2; possible D gene TRBD1, 6 bases. The specimen was blood. The CDR3, as DNA: TGCGCCAGCAGCCAAGATCGGGGGGCTGGCTACACCTTC. As protein: CASSQDRGAGYTF.